A single sample gave rise to the 32 T cell receptor beta chains below, sequenced in a study of T cells in tuberculosis. Here immunoSEQ multiplex PCR was the method, and the copy in TCRdb shows in-frame clones only, minus some. Of 20,000 to 25,000 clones in the sample, more than 80% were seen once. Sequencing was carried out using PBMCs. All receptors come from a donor aged 10 to 29 with latent tuberculosis or without tuberculosis infection. Some clones in this sample may be carry-over from other donors' samples.

The chain employs TRBV4-1 and TRBJ1-2, with 8 bases aligning to TRBD1. Germline-derived CDR1 and CDR2 are MGHRA and YSYEKL. The junction had 5 bases not matched to a gene; V was cut back by 3 bases and J by 8 bases. The CDR3 totals 13 residues. The CDR3 loop is CASSQAGGWGYTF. CDR3 bases: TGCGCCAGCAGCCAGGCAGGGGGCTGGGGCTACACCTTC.

This clone was seen only a few times. The chain links TRBV6-6 to TRBJ1-4, with D hard to call. CDR3 length: 14 amino acids. Germline V gene sequence: CDR1 MNHNY, CDR2 SVGAGI (reference sequence). Trimming removed 2 bases from V and 4 bases from J, with 8 bases in between. The CDR3 region has the DNA TGTGCCAGCAGTTACCTTACAAGTAATGAAAAACTGTTTTTT. Translating gives CASSYLTSNEKLFF.

CDR3: CASTFRAGGGKETQYF. CDR3 nucleotide sequence: TGTGCCAGCACCTTCAGGGCGGGAGGCGGGAAAGAGACCCAGTACTTC. The chain recombines TRBV7-2 with TRBJ2-5; TRBD2 matches at 8 bases. V trimming: 7 bases; J trimming: 3 bases; junction bases outside the gene matches: 13. The CDR3 covers 16 residues. CDR1 and CDR2 from the germline V gene are SGHTA and FQGNSA.

This sequence joins TRBV11-2 and TRBJ1-5, with a tentative D call TRBD1 (5 bases). The CDR3 spans 15 residues. Per the germline V gene, CDR1 is SGHAT and CDR2 is FQNNGV. Between the trimmed V and J ends, which lost 3 bases and 0 bases, there was a span of 9 bases. The CDR3 DNA reads as TGTGCCAGCAGCTTCTCGGGGGGTAGCAATCAGCCCCAGCATTTT. It specifies CASSFSGGSNQPQHF.

The chain recombines TRBV7-3 with TRBJ2-1; TRBD1 might be the D (5 bases). Germline assignment: CDR1 SGHTA and CDR2 FQGTGA. The CDR3 sequence is 14 residues long. V was trimmed by 5 bases and J by 4 bases, leaving 12 bases between them. CDR3 protein: CASSKTELYNEQFF. Here the CDR3 DNA reads TGTGCCAGCAGCAAGACAGAACTTTACAATGAGCAGTTCTTC.

The chain recombines TRBV6-4 with TRBJ2-2, with D maybe TRBD2 (5 bases). This CDR3 has 15 amino acids. Germline CDR1 MRHNA, CDR2 SNTAGT. The V end lost 4 bases, the J end lost 2 bases, and 11 bases lay between the germline ends. The CDR3 reads CASSAETGNTGELFF. As DNA, the CDR3 is TGTGCCAGCAGTGCGGAGACGGGAAACACCGGGGAGCTGTTTTTT.

V gene TRBV27 combines with J gene TRBJ1-4; D is perhaps TRBD1 (5 bases). Trimming took off 4 bases at V and 0 bases at J, with 6 bases between the two ends. Germline CDR1 MNHEY, CDR2 SMNVEV (reference sequence). The CDR3 spans 14 residues. The CDR3: CASSWGATNEKLFF. The DNA for the CDR3 is TGTGCCAGCAGTTGGGGGGCAACTAATGAAAAACTGTTTTTT.

CDR3 in amino acids: CASSPRSDRGGEAFF. The DNA of the CDR3 is TGTGCCAGCTCACCTCGCTCTGACAGGGGAGGCGAAGCTTTCTTT. The gene calls are TRBV18 and TRBJ1-1; TRBD1 matches 8 bases. Germline CDR1 reads KGHSH; CDR2 reads LQKENI. The CDR3 totals 15 residues. V dropped 3 bases and J dropped 8; count of bases not matched to a gene: 11. The full variable domain, with the rest looked up from reference TRBV18 and TRBJ1-1, is NAGVMQNPRHLVRRRGQEARLRCSPMKGHSHVYWYRQLPEEGLKFMVYLQKENIIDESGMPKERFSAEFPKEGPSILRIQQVVRGDSAAYFCASSPRSDRGGEAFFGQGTRLTVV.

This chain joins TRBV11-2 and TRBJ1-1, with D hard to call. The CDR3 covers 13 residues. In germline, CDR1 is SGHAT, CDR2 FQNNGV. V was pared by 2 bases and J by 8 bases, with 12 bases between. The CDR3 DNA reads TGTGCCAGCAGCTTATCGGTTTTTCTAGAAGCTTTCTTT. Amino acid sequence: CASSLSVFLEAFF.

The gene calls are TRBV29-1 and TRBJ2-5, with 8 bases identical to TRBD1. The germline V gene has CDR1 SQVTM and CDR2 ANQGSEA. This CDR3 comprises 14 residues. V lost 4 bases to trimming and J lost 4 bases; unmatched junction nucleotides: 8. As DNA, the CDR3 is TGCAGCGTTGCAAGGACAGGGTTGGGAGAGACCCAGTACTTC. Translation gives CSVARTGLGETQYF.

The chain employs TRBV5-1 and TRBJ2-7, with TRBD1 as a possible D gene (6 bases). V lost 3 bases and J 3 bases, leaving 16 bases between the germline ends. Per germline, CDR1 SGHRS and CDR2 YFSETQ. The CDR3 has 15 residues. The CDR3 loop is CASSWGLDGDYEQYF. The CDR3 DNA reads as TGCGCCAGCAGCTGGGGGCTGGACGGCGACTACGAGCAGTACTTC. Based on the CDR3 plus reference TRBV5-1 and TRBJ2-7, the full variable domain is KAGVTQTPRYLIKTRGQQVTLSCSPISGHRSVSWYQQTPGQGLQFLFEYFSETQRNKGNFPGRFSGRQFSNSRSEMNVSTLELGDSALYLCASSWGLDGDYEQYFGPGTRLTVT.

The sample holds one count of this clone. The chain joins TRBV14 to TRBJ1-6, with a tentative D call TRBD1 (5 bases). Trimming left V 0 bases short and J 0 bases short, with 15 bases between. This CDR3 is 19 amino acids long. Germline CDR1 SGHDN, CDR2 FVKESK. CDR3 loop: CASSQDLGQVSSYNSPLHF. The CDR3 DNA reads TGTGCCAGCAGCCAAGATCTGGGGCAGGTGAGCTCCTATAATTCACCCCTCCACTTT.

The genes are TRBV18 and TRBJ1-1; D is undetermined. The CDR3 length is 13 residues. The germline CDR1 and CDR2 sequences are KGHSH and LQKENI. V dropped 3 bases and J dropped 9 bases, with 14 bases sitting between them. The CDR3 bases are TGTGCCAGCTCACCTACGGAGGGAATCCAAGCTTTCTTT. It specifies CASSPTEGIQAFF.

This clone was observed a handful of times. The chain is built from TRBV6-1 and TRBJ2-7; D unresolved. V lost 4 bases to trimming and J lost 3 bases, with 10 bases between them. The CDR3 extends over 13 amino acids. Germline V gene data show CDR1 as MNHNS and CDR2 as SASEGT. This CDR3 reads CASSVFGFYEQYF. The CDR3 DNA reads TGTGCCAGCAGTGTTTTCGGGTTCTACGAGCAGTACTTC.

The rearrangement uses TRBV11-2 and TRBJ2-1; D is unresolved. Germline V gene data show CDR1 as SGHAT and CDR2 as FQNNGV. The CDR3 is 16 residues long. Trimming pared 1 base from V and 1 base from J, leaving 11 bases between. The CDR3 loop is CASSLGESRSYNEQFF. CDR3 DNA sequence: TGTGCCAGCAGCTTAGGCGAGAGTAGATCCTACAATGAGCAGTTCTTC. Together with reference TRBV11-2 and TRBJ2-1, the CDR3 gives the full variable domain: EAGVAQSPRYKIIEKRQSVAFWCNPISGHATLYWYQQILGQGPKLLIQFQNNGVVDDSQLPKDRFSAERLKGVDSTLKIQPAKLEDSAVYLCASSLGESRSYNEQFFGPGTRLTVL.

V is TRBV12-5 and J is TRBJ2-1, with D maybe TRBD2 (7 bases). This CDR3 is 16 amino acids long. CDR1 is LGHNT, CDR2 FRNRAP, per germline. V was pared by 1 base and J by 6 bases, with 16 bases between. The CDR3 coding sequence is TGTGCTAGTGGTTTGGCCCTGGGGGGGGCGATCAATGAGCAGTTCTTC. Amino acid sequence: CASGLALGGAINEQFF.

The chain carries TRBV5-1 and TRBJ2-7, with 7 bases fitting TRBD1. Germline V lookup: CDR1 SGHRS, CDR2 YFSETQ. The CDR3 consists of 16 residues. Losses at the gene ends were 4 bases for V and 0 bases for J; bases not matched to a gene: 10. CDR3 DNA sequence: TGCGCCAGCAGCCCGAACCCCAGGGGGTCCTCCTACGAGCAGTACTTC. This sequence encodes CASSPNPRGSSYEQYF.

This clone was found once. This sequence joins TRBV5-1 and TRBJ2-1, with 7 positions matching TRBD1. The junction had 4 bases not matched to a gene; V was cut back by 4 bases and J by 3 bases. Germline V lookup: CDR1 SGHRS, CDR2 YFSETQ. This CDR3 region has 14 residues. The CDR3 protein is CASSLGDSYNEQFF. The DNA for the CDR3 is TGCGCCAGCAGCCTGGGGGACAGCTACAATGAGCAGTTCTTC.

The J gene is TRBJ1-2, the V gene TRBV27; TRBD1 aligns across 7 bases. Germline assignment: CDR1 MNHEY and CDR2 SMNVEV (reference sequence). This CDR3 contains 14 residues. Losses at the gene ends were 2 bases for V and 2 bases for J; bases not matched to a gene: 2. The CDR3 sequence is CASSLQGGNYGYTF. CDR3 bases: TGTGCCAGCAGTTTACAGGGGGGAAACTATGGCTACACCTTC.

The chain is built from TRBV7-2 and TRBJ2-1, with 10 bases fitting TRBD2. Trimming took 0 bases from V and 8 from J; bases not matched to a gene: 10. The germline V gene has CDR1 SGHTA and CDR2 FQGNSA. The CDR3 consists of 17 residues. This CDR3 is CASSLAYGPSGSHEQFF. The CDR3 DNA is TGTGCCAGCAGCTTAGCGTATGGCCCTAGCGGGAGTCATGAGCAGTTCTTC.

The rearrangement uses TRBV10-2 and TRBJ1-1, with D possibly TRBD1 on 5 matching bases. Germline V gene lookup returns CDR1 WSHSY and CDR2 SAAADI. This CDR3 has 13 residues. Trimming stripped 5 bases from V and 4 bases from J, with 11 bases between. CDR3 protein: CASSQYGGTEAFF. The CDR3 region has the DNA TGCGCCAGCAGTCAATACGGGGGCACTGAAGCTTTCTTT.

This clone was picked up one time. The chain employs TRBV11-1 and TRBJ2-1; TRBD2 matches at 13 bases. J lost 7 bases, V lost 4 bases, and 10 bases had no gene match. Per the germline V gene, CDR1 is SGHAT and CDR2 is FQDESV (reference sequence). This CDR3 is 17 amino acids long. Here the CDR3 reads CASSYIPLAGGRNEQFF. Written as DNA, the CDR3 is TGTGCCAGCAGCTATATACCACTAGCGGGAGGGCGGAATGAGCAGTTCTTC.

This sequence joins TRBV19 and TRBJ1-2; 9 bases agree with TRBD1. J lost 3 bases, V lost 4 bases, and 6 bases had no gene match. Germline loops: CDR1 LNHDA, CDR2 SQIVND (reference sequence). CDR3 size: 15 residues. The CDR3 loop reads CASSTRTGDHYGYTF. The CDR3 DNA is TGTGCCAGTAGTACGCGGACAGGGGATCACTATGGCTACACCTTC.

The chain links TRBV5-1 to TRBJ2-5, with 8 nucleotides matching TRBD1. Trimming took 0 bases from V and 6 from J; bases not matched to a gene: 4. Per the germline V gene, CDR1 is SGHRS and CDR2 is YFSETQ. The CDR3 consists of 14 residues. CDR3 in amino acids: CASSLETGVKTQYF. CDR3 nucleotide sequence: TGCGCCAGCAGCTTGGAGACAGGGGTAAAGACCCAGTACTTC.

V and J are TRBV19 and TRBJ1-1; D is undetermined. This CDR3 is 13 amino acids long. V dropped 4 bases and J dropped 5 bases, with 11 bases sitting between them. Germline V lookup: CDR1 LNHDA, CDR2 SQIVND (reference sequence). The CDR3 nucleotides are TGTGCCAGTAGTAACACCGGCGGGACTGAAGCTTTCTTT. Translation gives CASSNTGGTEAFF.

The chain uses TRBV4-2 and TRBJ2-3; 9 positions agree with TRBD2. Germline CDR1 reads LGHNA; CDR2 reads YNFKEQ. The CDR3 spans 17 residues. With V trimmed by 0 bases and J by 2 bases, 6 bases remained unmatched. The CDR3 loop reads CASSQEGGGASTDTQYF. The CDR3, as DNA: TGTGCCAGCAGCCAAGAGGGCGGGGGGGCCTCCACAGATACGCAGTATTTT.

This chain connects TRBV6-5 to TRBJ1-5; tentatively, D is TRBD1 (6 bases). Looked up from germline, CDR1 is MNHEY and CDR2 is SVGAGI. This CDR3 spans 13 amino acids. The V end was cut by 5 bases, the J end by 8 bases, with 13 bases between. CDR3 DNA: TGTGCCAGCAGTCCGCGGGGGACAAAGCCCCAGCATTTT. Protein product: CASSPRGTKPQHF.

This rearrangement joins TRBV27 to TRBJ1-2, with 7 bases matching TRBD1. Losses at the gene ends were 6 bases for V and 6 bases for J; bases not matched to a gene: 4. From germline, CDR1 is MNHEY and CDR2 SMNVEV (reference sequence). The CDR3 length is 12 residues. The DNA for the CDR3 is TGTGCCAGCAGGAGACAGGGAAATGGCTACACCTTC. Protein: CASRRQGNGYTF.

The J gene is TRBJ1-5, the V gene TRBV11-2, with D possibly matching TRBD1 (5 bases). This CDR3 spans 14 amino acids. Germline CDR1 reads SGHAT; CDR2 reads FQNNGV. Deletions cut 5 bases from V and 9 bases from J, with 17 bases between. The DNA of the CDR3 is TGTGCCAGCAGCCAGGTCGGGGGTTCCCCGCCCCAGCATTTT. Translating it yields CASSQVGGSPPQHF.

This chain uses TRBV7-2 with TRBJ1-1; D is undetermined. Trimming cost V 5 bases and J 0 bases, with 7 bases left between them. Looked up from germline, CDR1 is SGHTA and CDR2 is FQGNSA. The CDR3 spans 13 residues. This CDR3 reads CASSALMNTEAFF. The CDR3 DNA is TGTGCCAGCAGCGCACTCATGAACACTGAAGCTTTCTTT.

The genes are TRBV11-2 and TRBJ1-5; tentative D call: TRBD1 (6 bases). The CDR3 contains 13 residues. Germline CDR1 and CDR2: SGHAT and FQNNGV. V lost 2 bases, J lost 7 bases, and 9 bases lay in between. This chain's CDR3 is CASSLNGQQPQHF. Written as DNA, the CDR3 is TGTGCCAGCAGCTTAAATGGACAGCAGCCCCAGCATTTT. Together with reference TRBV11-2 and TRBJ1-5, the CDR3 gives the full variable domain: EAGVAQSPRYKIIEKRQSVAFWCNPISGHATLYWYQQILGQGPKLLIQFQNNGVVDDSQLPKDRFSAERLKGVDSTLKIQPAKLEDSAVYLCASSLNGQQPQHFGDGTRLSIL.

The chain recombines TRBV21-1 with TRBJ1-5; the table's D call, TRBD1, was not checked against the DNA. TRBV21-1 is an annotated pseudogene. The CDR3 has 15 amino acids. The CDR3 coding sequence is TGTGCCAGCAGCAAGGCTCTTCTTCCGAATCAGCCCCAGCATTTT. Translating gives CASSKALLPNQPQHF.